This is a list of T cell receptor beta chains from one sample in a study of breast tumors, draining lymph nodes, adjacent tissues. TCRdb redid the calling of the multiplex PCR reads with MiXCR, one entry per CDR3 protein. The sample has 50,000 to 85,000 distinct CDR3 sequences; around two fifths are singletons. The sequencing sample was made of breast tumor tissue. Receptors originate from a female donor with breast cancer. Some clones in this sample may be carry-over from other donors' samples. The conserved cysteine and the conserved F or W are not part of the CDR3 here.

V gene: TRBV7-2; CDR3 protein: ASSVTGQANSGNTIY
V gene: TRBV6-1; CDR3 protein: ASKPGGVYEQY
V gene: TRBV5-6; CDR3 protein: ASSPGQGFGGYT
V gene: TRBV11-2; CDR3 protein: ASSFGGQAGNEQF
V gene: TRBV5-8; CDR3 protein: ASSPRPGVPYEQY
V gene: TRBV2; CDR3 protein: ASSEANGELF
V gene: TRBV19; CDR3 protein: ASSSTGNEQYTDTQS
V gene: TRBV20-1; CDR3 protein: SARGRGTYNEQL
V gene: TRBV19; CDR3 protein: ASKIGQGRDNSPLH
V gene: TRBV12-3/TRBV12-4; CDR3 protein: ASTRQGAGYT
V gene: TRBV18; CDR3 protein: ASSPGTVEKSYT
V gene: TRBV20-1; CDR3 protein: SATGTSGRSFQETQY
V gene: TRBV7-2; CDR3 protein: ASSLVVGGY
V gene: TRBV6-5; CDR3 protein: ASRETAPTEAF
V gene: TRBV9; CDR3 protein: ASSVGVGGSYNEQY
V gene: TRBV28; CDR3 protein: ASSPTSGRTQTQY
V gene: TRBV6-5; CDR3 protein: ASSYTAGETYEQY
V gene: TRBV6-1; CDR3 protein: ATPSGHPNQPQH
V gene: TRBV25-1; CDR3 protein: ASSASSGLAFNSPLH
V gene: TRBV2; CDR3 protein: ASSVGTLGSPLH
V gene: TRBV15; CDR3 protein: ATSRDRGRGNEQF
V gene: TRBV7-8; CDR3 protein: ASSLVTGGFATQY